Listed here is a single TCR beta chain. Germline CDR1 and CDR2: SGHRS and YFSETQ. The CDR3 sequence is 14 residues long. The V and J ends lost 4 bases and 2 bases respectively, with 10 bases between them. Profiled with immunoSEQ multiplex PCR; TCRdb holds only in-frame clones, not every one. The data show some 260,000 clones, with around 90% seen just once and 9.5% to 13% held by the top ten. The source of the sample is a study of blood T cell repertoires in COVID-19. V gene TRBV5-1 combines with J gene TRBJ1-3; TRBD1 is a possible D gene (6 bases). What was sequenced was peripheral blood. The receptor was derived from a woman in her seventies with COVID-19, enrolled during active disease. The CDR3 sequence: CASSRGQPGNTIYF. CDR3 bases: TGCGCCAGCAGCCGTGGACAGCCTGGAAACACCATATATTTT.